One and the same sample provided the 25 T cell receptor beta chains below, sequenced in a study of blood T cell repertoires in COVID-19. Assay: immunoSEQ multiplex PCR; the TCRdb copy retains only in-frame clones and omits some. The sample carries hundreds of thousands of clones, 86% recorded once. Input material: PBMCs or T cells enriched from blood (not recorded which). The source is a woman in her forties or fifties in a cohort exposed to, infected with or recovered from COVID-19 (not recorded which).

CDR3 sequence reads: CASSQGRGREAFF. CDR3 sequence (DNA): TGTGCCAGCAGCCAGGGAAGGGGGCGCGAAGCTTTCTTT. V and J are TRBV3-1 (or the pseudogene TRBV3-2) and TRBJ1-1, with 7 bases fitting TRBD1. J lost 8 bases, V lost 3 bases, and 6 bases had no gene match. The CDR3 totals 13 residues. CDR1 and CDR2 (germline): LGHDT, YNNKEL (reference sequence).

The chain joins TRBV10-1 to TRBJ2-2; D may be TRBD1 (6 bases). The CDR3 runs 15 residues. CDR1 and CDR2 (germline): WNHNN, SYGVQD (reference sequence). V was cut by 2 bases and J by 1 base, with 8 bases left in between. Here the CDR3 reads CASSEQDRNTGELFF. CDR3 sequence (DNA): TGCGCCAGCAGTGAGCAGGACAGGAACACCGGGGAGCTGTTTTTT.

The CDR3 nucleotides are TGTGCCAGCAGCTCTCAGGCGGGGATGCAGGAAGCTTTCTTT. It translates to CASSSQAGMQEAFF. The rearrangement uses TRBV7-3 and TRBJ1-1; D is unclear. The V gene's germline CDR1 is SGHTA and CDR2 FQGTGA. The CDR3 has 14 residues. V lost 4 bases to trimming and J lost 8 bases, with 17 bases between them.

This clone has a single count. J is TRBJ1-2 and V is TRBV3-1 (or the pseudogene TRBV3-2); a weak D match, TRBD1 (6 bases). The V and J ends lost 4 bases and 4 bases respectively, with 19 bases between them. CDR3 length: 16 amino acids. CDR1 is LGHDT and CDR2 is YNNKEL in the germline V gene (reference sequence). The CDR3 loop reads CASSPIAGGRGYGYTF. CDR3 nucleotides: TGTGCCAGCAGCCCCATAGCGGGGGGCAGGGGCTATGGCTACACCTTC.

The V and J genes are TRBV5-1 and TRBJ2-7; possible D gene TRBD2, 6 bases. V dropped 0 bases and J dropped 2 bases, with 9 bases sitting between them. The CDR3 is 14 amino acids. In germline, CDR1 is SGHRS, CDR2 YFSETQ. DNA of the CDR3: TGCGCCAGCAGCTTGGCGGGCGGGACCTACGAGCAGTACTTC. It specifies CASSLAGGTYEQYF.

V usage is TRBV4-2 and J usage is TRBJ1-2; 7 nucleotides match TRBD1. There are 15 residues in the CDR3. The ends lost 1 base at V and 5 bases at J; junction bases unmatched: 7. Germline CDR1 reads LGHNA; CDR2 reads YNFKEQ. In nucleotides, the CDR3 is TGTGCCAGCAGCCAAGGACAGGGCCTCGATTATGGCTACACCTTC. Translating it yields CASSQGQGLDYGYTF.

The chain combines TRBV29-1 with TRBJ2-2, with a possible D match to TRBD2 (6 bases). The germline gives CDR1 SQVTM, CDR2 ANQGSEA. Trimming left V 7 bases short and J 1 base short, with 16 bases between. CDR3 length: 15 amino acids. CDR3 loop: CSADKGRGNTGELFF. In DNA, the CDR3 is TGCAGCGCTGATAAGGGGCGGGGGAACACCGGGGAGCTGTTTTTT.

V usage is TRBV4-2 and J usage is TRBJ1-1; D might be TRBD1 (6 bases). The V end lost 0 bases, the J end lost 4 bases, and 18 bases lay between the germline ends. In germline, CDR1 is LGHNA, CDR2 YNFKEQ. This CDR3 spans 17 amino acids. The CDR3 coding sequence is TGTGCCAGCAGCCAAGAAGGCCCCGGCAGGGGAGCCACTGAAGCTTTCTTT. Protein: CASSQEGPGRGATEAFF.

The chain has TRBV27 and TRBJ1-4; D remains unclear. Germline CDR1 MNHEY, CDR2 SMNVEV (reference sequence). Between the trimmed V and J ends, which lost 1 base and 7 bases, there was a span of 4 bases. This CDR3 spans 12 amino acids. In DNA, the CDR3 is TGTGCCAGCAGTTTATTTAGTGAAAAACTGTTTTTT. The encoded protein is CASSLFSEKLFF.

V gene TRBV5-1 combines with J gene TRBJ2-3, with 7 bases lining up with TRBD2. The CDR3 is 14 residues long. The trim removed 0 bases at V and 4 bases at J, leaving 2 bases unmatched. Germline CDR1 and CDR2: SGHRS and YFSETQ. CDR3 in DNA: TGCGCCAGCAGCTTGGGGGAGGGAGCAGATACGCAGTATTTT. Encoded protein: CASSLGEGADTQYF.

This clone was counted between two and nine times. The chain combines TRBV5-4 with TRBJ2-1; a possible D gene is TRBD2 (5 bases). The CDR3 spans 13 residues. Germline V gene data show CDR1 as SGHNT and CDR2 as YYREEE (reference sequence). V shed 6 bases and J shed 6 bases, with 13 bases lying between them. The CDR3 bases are TGTGCCAGCACTCCCCCTCGGGGCAATGAGCAGTTCTTC. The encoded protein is CASTPPRGNEQFF.

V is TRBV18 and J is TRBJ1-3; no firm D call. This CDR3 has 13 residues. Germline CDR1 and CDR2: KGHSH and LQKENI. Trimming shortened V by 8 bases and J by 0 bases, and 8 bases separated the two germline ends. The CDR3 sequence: CASLESSGNTIYF. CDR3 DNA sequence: TGTGCCAGCCTGGAGAGCTCTGGAAACACCATATATTTT. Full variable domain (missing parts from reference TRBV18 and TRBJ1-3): NAGVMQNPRHLVRRRGQEARLRCSPMKGHSHVYWYRQLPEEGLKFMVYLQKENIIDESGMPKERFSAEFPKEGPSILRIQQVVRGDSAAYFCASLESSGNTIYFGEGSWLTVV.

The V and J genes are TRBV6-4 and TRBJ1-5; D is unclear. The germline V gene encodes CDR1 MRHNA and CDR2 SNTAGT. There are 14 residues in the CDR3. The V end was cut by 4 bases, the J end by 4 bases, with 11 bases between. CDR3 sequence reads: CASSALDTNQPQHF. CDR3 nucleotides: TGTGCCAGCAGTGCTCTTGATACAAATCAGCCCCAGCATTTT.

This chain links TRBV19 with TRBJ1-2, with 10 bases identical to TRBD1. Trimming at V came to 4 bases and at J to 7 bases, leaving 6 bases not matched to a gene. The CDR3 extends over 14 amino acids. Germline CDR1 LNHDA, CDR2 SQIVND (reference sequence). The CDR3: CASSTRGQGSGYTF. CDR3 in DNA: TGTGCCAGTAGTACCCGGGGACAGGGGAGTGGCTACACCTTC. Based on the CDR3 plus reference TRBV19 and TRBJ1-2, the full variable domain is DGGITQSPKYLFRKEGQNVTLSCEQNLNHDAMYWYRQDPGQGLRLIYYSQIVNDFQKGDIAEGYSVSREKKESFPLTVTSAQKNPTAFYLCASSTRGQGSGYTFGSGTRLTVV.

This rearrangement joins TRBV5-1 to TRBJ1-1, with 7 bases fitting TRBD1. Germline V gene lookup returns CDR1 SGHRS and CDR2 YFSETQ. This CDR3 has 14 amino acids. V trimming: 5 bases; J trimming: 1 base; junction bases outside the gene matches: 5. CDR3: CASRQGQRNTEAFF. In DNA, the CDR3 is TGCGCCAGCAGGCAGGGACAGCGGAACACTGAAGCTTTCTTT.

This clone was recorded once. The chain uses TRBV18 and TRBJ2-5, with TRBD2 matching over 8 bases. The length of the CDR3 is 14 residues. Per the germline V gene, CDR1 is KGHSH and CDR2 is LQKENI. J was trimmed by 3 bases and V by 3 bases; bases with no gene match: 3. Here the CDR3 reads CASSPSGGKETQYF. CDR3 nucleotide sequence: TGTGCCAGCTCACCGAGCGGGGGCAAAGAGACCCAGTACTTC.

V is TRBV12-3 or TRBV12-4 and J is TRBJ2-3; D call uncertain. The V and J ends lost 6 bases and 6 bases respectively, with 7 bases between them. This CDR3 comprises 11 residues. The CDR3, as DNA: TGTGCCAGCAGCCCTAGGGATACGCAGTATTTT. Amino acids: CASSPRDTQYF.

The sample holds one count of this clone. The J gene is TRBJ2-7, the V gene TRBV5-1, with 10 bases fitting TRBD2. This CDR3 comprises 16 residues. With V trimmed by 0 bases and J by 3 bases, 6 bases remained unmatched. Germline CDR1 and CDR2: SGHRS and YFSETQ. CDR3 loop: CASSLDLAGDFYEQYF. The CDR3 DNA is TGCGCCAGCAGCTTGGATCTAGCGGGGGACTTCTACGAGCAGTACTTC. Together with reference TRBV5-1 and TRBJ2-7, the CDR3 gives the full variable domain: KAGVTQTPRYLIKTRGQQVTLSCSPISGHRSVSWYQQTPGQGLQFLFEYFSETQRNKGNFPGRFSGRQFSNSRSEMNVSTLELGDSALYLCASSLDLAGDFYEQYFGPGTRLTVT.

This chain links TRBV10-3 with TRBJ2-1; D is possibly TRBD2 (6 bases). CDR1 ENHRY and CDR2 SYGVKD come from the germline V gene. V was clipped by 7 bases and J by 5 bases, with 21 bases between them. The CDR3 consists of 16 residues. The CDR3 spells CAINGLGGLSHNEQFF. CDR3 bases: TGTGCCATCAACGGCCTCGGGGGACTGTCCCACAATGAGCAGTTCTTC.

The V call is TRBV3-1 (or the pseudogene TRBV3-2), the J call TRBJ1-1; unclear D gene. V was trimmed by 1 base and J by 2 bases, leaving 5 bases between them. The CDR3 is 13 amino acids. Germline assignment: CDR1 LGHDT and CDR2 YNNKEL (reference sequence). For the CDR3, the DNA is TGTGCCAGCAGCCAAGGCAGTAACACTGAAGCTTTCTTT. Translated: CASSQGSNTEAFF.

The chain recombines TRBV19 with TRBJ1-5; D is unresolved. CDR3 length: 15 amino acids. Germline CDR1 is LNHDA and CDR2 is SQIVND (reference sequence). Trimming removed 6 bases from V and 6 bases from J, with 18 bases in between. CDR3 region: CASSPGSLNTQPQHF. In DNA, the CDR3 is TGTGCCAGTAGCCCAGGATCCCTCAACACTCAGCCCCAGCATTTT.

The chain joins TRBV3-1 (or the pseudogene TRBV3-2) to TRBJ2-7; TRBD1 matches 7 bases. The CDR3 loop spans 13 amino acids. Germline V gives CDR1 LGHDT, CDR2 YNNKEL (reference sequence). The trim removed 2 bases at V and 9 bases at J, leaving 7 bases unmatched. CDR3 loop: CASSQTGTDGQYF. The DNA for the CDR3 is TGTGCCAGCAGCCAAACCGGGACAGACGGGCAGTACTTC.

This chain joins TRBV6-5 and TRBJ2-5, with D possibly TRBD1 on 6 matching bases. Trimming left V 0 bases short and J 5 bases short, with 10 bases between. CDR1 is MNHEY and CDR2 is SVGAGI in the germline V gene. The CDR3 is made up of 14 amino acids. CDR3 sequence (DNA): TGTGCCAGCAGTTACTCTTTACAGGGCGAGACCCAGTACTTC. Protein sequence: CASSYSLQGETQYF.

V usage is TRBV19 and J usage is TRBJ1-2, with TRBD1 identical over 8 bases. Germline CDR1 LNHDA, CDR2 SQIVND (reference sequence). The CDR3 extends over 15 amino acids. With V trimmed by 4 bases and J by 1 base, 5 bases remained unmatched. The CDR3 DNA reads TGTGCCAGTAGTACATGGGACAGGATTAACTATGGCTACACCTTC. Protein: CASSTWDRINYGYTF. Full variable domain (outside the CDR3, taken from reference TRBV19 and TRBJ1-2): DGGITQSPKYLFRKEGQNVTLSCEQNLNHDAMYWYRQDPGQGLRLIYYSQIVNDFQKGDIAEGYSVSREKKESFPLTVTSAQKNPTAFYLCASSTWDRINYGYTFGSGTRLTVV.

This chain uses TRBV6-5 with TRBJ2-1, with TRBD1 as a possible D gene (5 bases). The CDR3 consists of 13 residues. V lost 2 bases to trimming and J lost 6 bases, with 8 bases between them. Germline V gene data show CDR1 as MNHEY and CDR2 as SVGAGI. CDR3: CASSYRGVNEQFF. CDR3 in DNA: TGTGCCAGCAGTTACAGGGGTGTCAATGAGCAGTTCTTC.